The 27 T cell receptor beta chains listed next were all sequenced from one sample in a study of blood T cell repertoires in COVID-19. Profiling relied on immunoSEQ multiplex PCR, and the TCRdb table lists in-frame clones only, not all of them. The data contain 120,000 or so clones, about 80% of them singletons. Sample: peripheral blood. The origin of the receptors is a woman between 45 and 65 years old with acute or convalescent COVID-19.

The CDR3 nucleotides are TGCGCCAGCAACCCAACTAGCCAAGGGCTCAATGAGCAGTTCTTC. It encodes CASNPTSQGLNEQFF. This chain joins TRBV10-2 and TRBJ2-1; D perhaps matches TRBD2 (6 bases). The germline CDR1 and CDR2 sequences are WSHSY and SAAADI. The ends were cut back, 7 bases at V and 6 bases at J, with 19 bases in the middle. The CDR3 has 15 amino acids.

The CDR3 here is CASSVQENTGELFF. CDR3 in DNA: TGTGCCAGCAGTGTACAAGAGAACACCGGGGAGCTGTTTTTT. The chain carries TRBV6-4 and TRBJ2-2; D unclear. The length of the CDR3 is 14 residues. Germline-derived CDR1 and CDR2 are MRHNA and SNTAGT. Trimming stripped 4 bases from V and 1 base from J, with 7 bases between.

V and J are TRBV3-1 (or the pseudogene TRBV3-2) and TRBJ1-4; a weak D match, TRBD1 (5 bases). The CDR3 sequence is 14 residues long. The V gene's germline CDR1 is LGHDT and CDR2 YNNKEL (reference sequence). Trimming pared 4 bases from V and 7 bases from J, leaving 13 bases between. The CDR3 loop reads CASSPPGLGEKLFF. DNA for the CDR3: TGTGCCAGCAGCCCACCGGGACTAGGTGAAAAACTGTTTTTT.

This clone is a singleton in its sample. This chain links TRBV27 with TRBJ1-1, with D possibly matching TRBD1 (6 bases). Deletions cut 0 bases from V and 11 bases from J, with 13 bases between. CDR3 length: 13 residues. Germline CDR1 is MNHEY and CDR2 is SMNVEV (reference sequence). The CDR3 protein is CASSLSGQGKAFF. The CDR3 DNA reads TGTGCCAGCAGTTTATCGGGCCAGGGGAAGGCTTTCTTT.

V usage is TRBV9 and J usage is TRBJ2-2; the D is unclear. The CDR3 sequence is 12 residues long. Germline CDR1 reads SGDLS; CDR2 reads YYNGEE. The ends were cut back, 3 bases at V and 7 bases at J, with 7 bases in the middle. This CDR3 is CASSAEHGELFF. The CDR3 DNA sequence: TGTGCCAGCAGCGCCGAGCACGGGGAGCTGTTTTTT.

The CDR3 spells CASSLRGFQETQYF. DNA of the CDR3: TGTGCCAGCTCACTCCGGGGATTCCAAGAGACCCAGTACTTC. This chain links TRBV6-6 with TRBJ2-5; TRBD2 might be the D (5 bases). The V and J ends lost 8 bases and 1 base respectively, with 14 bases between them. The germline V gene encodes CDR1 MNHNY and CDR2 SVGAGI (reference sequence). The CDR3 is 14 residues long.

This chain links TRBV24-1 with TRBJ2-1; 9 positions agree with TRBD2. Germline loops: CDR1 KGHDR, CDR2 SFDVKD. Germline trimming cut 3 bases from V and 5 bases from J; bases unmatched to any gene: 4. The length of the CDR3 is 15 residues. CDR3 region: CATSDVGGRDNEQFF. CDR3 sequence (DNA): TGTGCCACCAGTGATGTTGGCGGGAGGGACAATGAGCAGTTCTTC.

This rearrangement joins TRBV28 to TRBJ1-6; D unresolved. CDR1 is MDHEN, CDR2 SYDVKM, per germline. CDR3 length equals 16 residues. Trimming took off 2 bases at V and 0 bases at J, with 8 bases between the two ends. CDR3 sequence reads: CASSLNPSSYNSPLHF. The CDR3 bases are TGTGCCAGCAGTTTAAACCCCAGCTCCTATAATTCACCCCTCCACTTT.

The chain links TRBV18 to TRBJ2-2; no clear D gene. Germline V lookup: CDR1 KGHSH, CDR2 LQKENI. Trimming pared 6 bases from V and 4 bases from J, leaving 15 bases between. This CDR3 comprises 15 residues. The CDR3 region is CASSPQTRSTGELFF. In DNA form, the CDR3 reads TGTGCCAGCTCCCCTCAGACAAGGTCCACCGGGGAGCTGTTTTTT.

This clone turned up a few times. The chain has TRBV7-8 and TRBJ1-4; D uncertain. The CDR3 length is 15 residues. Germline assignment: CDR1 SGHVS and CDR2 FQNEAQ. Trimming cost V 5 bases and J 5 bases, with 15 bases left between them. CDR3 region: CASSPRYLGNEKLFF. As DNA, the CDR3 is TGTGCCAGCAGCCCCCGGTACTTGGGCAATGAAAAACTGTTTTTT.

This clone came up a few times. V gene TRBV5-1 combines with J gene TRBJ1-6; 7 bases agree with TRBD1. Trimming took 0 bases from V and 10 from J; bases not matched to a gene: 10. The CDR3 extends over 16 amino acids. CDR1 SGHRS and CDR2 YFSETQ come from the germline V gene. CDR3 region: CASSLEYRGGKSPLHF. As DNA, the CDR3 is TGCGCCAGCAGCTTGGAGTACAGGGGAGGCAAGTCACCCCTCCACTTT.

The chain combines TRBV6-5 with TRBJ1-2, with D possibly being TRBD1 (6 bases). The length of the CDR3 is 12 residues. Germline lookup yields CDR1 MNHEY and CDR2 SVGAGI. Between the trimmed V and J ends, which lost 6 bases and 4 bases, there was a span of 9 bases. The CDR3 DNA reads as TGTGCCAGCAGACAGACAGGCTATGGCTACACCTTC. Its translation: CASRQTGYGYTF.

In this sample, this clone turned up once. The CDR3 loop reads CASSQATGGLQPQHF. CDR3 DNA: TGTGCCAGCTCACAAGCTACAGGGGGCCTTCAGCCCCAGCATTTT. This rearrangement joins TRBV18 to TRBJ1-5; 9 bases are shared with TRBD1. Germline V gene data show CDR1 as KGHSH and CDR2 as LQKENI. The V and J ends lost 4 bases and 6 bases, in that order; junction bases with no gene match: 7. The CDR3 is 15 amino acids.

This chain connects TRBV4-2 to TRBJ1-3; D is uncertain. The CDR3 covers 15 residues. Germline CDR1 reads LGHNA; CDR2 reads YNFKEQ. V lost 0 bases and J lost 0, with 6 bases in between. The CDR3 sequence is CASSQDRFSGNTIYF. CDR3 nucleotide sequence: TGTGCCAGCAGCCAAGATCGGTTCTCTGGAAACACCATATATTTT.

The V call is TRBV7-8, the J call TRBJ2-1, with D tentatively TRBD2 (6 bases). From germline, CDR1 is SGHVS and CDR2 FQNEAQ. V shed 5 bases and J shed 7 bases, with 15 bases lying between them. The CDR3 has 14 amino acids. CDR3 DNA: TGTGCCAGCAGCCGGACGGGAGATGAGAATGAGCAGTTCTTC. It specifies CASSRTGDENEQFF.

Here the CDR3 reads CATSSGGDTYEQYF. CDR3 sequence (DNA): TGTGCCACCAGCAGCGGGGGGGACACCTACGAGCAGTACTTC. V and J are TRBV15 and TRBJ2-7; 8 bases fit TRBD2. CDR1 and CDR2 from the germline V gene are LNHNV and YYDKDF (reference sequence). V was pared by 3 bases and J by 2 bases, with 3 bases of the junction left unmatched. This CDR3 contains 14 residues.

The rearrangement links TRBV29-1 to TRBJ2-5; tentatively, D is TRBD2 (6 bases). V dropped 6 bases and J dropped 3 bases, with 20 bases sitting between them. Germline CDR1 and CDR2: SQVTM and ANQGSEA. The CDR3 runs 15 residues. The CDR3 nucleotides are TGCAGCGTGAAAAAGGGAGGAGGGATCGAAGAGACCCAGTACTTC. It yields the protein CSVKKGGGIEETQYF.

The rearrangement uses TRBV3-1 (or the pseudogene TRBV3-2) and TRBJ1-2; D perhaps matches TRBD1 (5 bases). The CDR3 totals 14 residues. Germline V gene data show CDR1 as LGHDT and CDR2 as YNNKEL (reference sequence). Deletions cut 4 bases from V and 1 base from J, with 10 bases between. The CDR3 region is CASSLPDSNYGYTF. The CDR3, as DNA: TGTGCCAGCAGCCTCCCTGACAGTAACTATGGCTACACCTTC.

The chain recombines TRBV3-1 (or the pseudogene TRBV3-2) with TRBJ2-1; D may be TRBD2 (5 bases). CDR1 and CDR2 (germline): LGHDT, YNNKEL (reference sequence). The CDR3 runs 14 residues. Trimming left V 4 bases short and J 3 bases short, with 10 bases between. The CDR3 protein is CASSPGNFYNEQFF. The CDR3 coding sequence is TGTGCCAGCAGCCCGGGGAACTTCTACAATGAGCAGTTCTTC.

This chain links TRBV19 with TRBJ1-5; perhaps TRBD1 as D (6 bases). Germline lookup yields CDR1 LNHDA and CDR2 SQIVND (reference sequence). V was clipped by 3 bases and J by 2 bases, with 29 bases between them. The CDR3 extends over 21 amino acids. The CDR3, as DNA: TGTGCCAGTAGTATCAGCCCACCGTTTCGATCTCCGGGACAAGGCAATCAGCCCCAGCATTTT. Translated, it gives CASSISPPFRSPGQGNQPQHF.

The V call is TRBV18, the J call TRBJ1-1; the match to TRBD1 covers 7 bases. Trimming at V came to 3 bases and at J to 1 base, leaving 11 bases not matched to a gene. There are 17 residues in the CDR3. Germline CDR1 is KGHSH and CDR2 is LQKENI. The CDR3 sequence is CASSPSRQGKGNTEAFF. The CDR3 DNA reads TGTGCCAGCTCACCTTCTCGACAGGGAAAGGGGAACACTGAAGCTTTCTTT.

This chain joins TRBV5-1 and TRBJ1-1; D ambiguous. With 4 bases removed from V and 1 base from J, the gap between germline ends came to 8 bases. Germline V gene lookup returns CDR1 SGHRS and CDR2 YFSETQ. This CDR3 comprises 13 residues. CDR3 protein: CASSLGKNTEAFF. The CDR3 DNA reads TGCGCCAGCAGCCTCGGTAAGAACACTGAAGCTTTCTTT.

A word on this clone: A read error may account for a junction end that differs from germline. The chain couples TRBV7-2 to TRBJ2-5; a possible D gene is TRBD2 (6 bases). Per germline, CDR1 SGHTA and CDR2 FQGNSA. The CDR3 loop spans 15 amino acids. CDR3 protein: CASSLALGGTHAPHF. CDR3 sequence (DNA): TGTGCCAGCAGCTTAGCTCTAGGAGGGACGCACGCCCCGCACTTC.

The table lists this clone with a few counts. V gene TRBV6-5 combines with J gene TRBJ1-2, with D unclear. V shed 9 bases and J shed 0 bases, with 11 bases lying between them. CDR1 MNHEY and CDR2 SVGAGI come from the germline V gene. This CDR3 has 13 residues. For the CDR3, the DNA is TGTGCCAGTAGAGGCGCGGCTAACTATGGCTACACCTTC. Amino acids: CASRGAANYGYTF.

The chain recombines TRBV5-1 with TRBJ1-1; 7 positions match TRBD1. CDR1 and CDR2 from the germline V gene are SGHRS and YFSETQ. V lost 3 bases to trimming and J lost 2 bases; unmatched junction nucleotides: 4. The CDR3 runs to 14 residues. The CDR3 DNA follows: TGCGCCAGCAGCTGGGACAGACCTAACACTGAAGCTTTCTTT. It codes for CASSWDRPNTEAFF.

The chain carries TRBV19 and TRBJ2-7; the match to TRBD1 covers 7 bases. CDR3 length: 13 residues. Germline V gene lookup returns CDR1 LNHDA and CDR2 SQIVND (reference sequence). J lost 0 bases, V lost 6 bases, and 2 bases had no gene match. The CDR3 spells CASSNRGSYEQYF. CDR3 bases: TGTGCCAGTAGCAACAGGGGCTCCTACGAGCAGTACTTC.

The chain has TRBV28 and TRBJ1-4; 7 nucleotides line up with TRBD1. Germline V gene data show CDR1 as MDHEN and CDR2 as SYDVKM. The J segment lost 4 bases and the V segment lost 2 bases, leaving 4 bases of the junction unmatched. This CDR3 has 15 residues. The CDR3 nucleotides are TGTGCCAGCAGTTTACCGACAGGGCATAATGAAAAACTGTTTTTT. It translates to CASSLPTGHNEKLFF. Together with reference TRBV28 and TRBJ1-4, the CDR3 gives the full variable domain: DVKVTQSSRYLVKRTGEKVFLECVQDMDHENMFWYRQDPGLGLRLIYFSYDVKMKEKGDIPEGYSVSREKKERFSLILESASTNQTSMYLCASSLPTGHNEKLFFGSGTQLSVL.